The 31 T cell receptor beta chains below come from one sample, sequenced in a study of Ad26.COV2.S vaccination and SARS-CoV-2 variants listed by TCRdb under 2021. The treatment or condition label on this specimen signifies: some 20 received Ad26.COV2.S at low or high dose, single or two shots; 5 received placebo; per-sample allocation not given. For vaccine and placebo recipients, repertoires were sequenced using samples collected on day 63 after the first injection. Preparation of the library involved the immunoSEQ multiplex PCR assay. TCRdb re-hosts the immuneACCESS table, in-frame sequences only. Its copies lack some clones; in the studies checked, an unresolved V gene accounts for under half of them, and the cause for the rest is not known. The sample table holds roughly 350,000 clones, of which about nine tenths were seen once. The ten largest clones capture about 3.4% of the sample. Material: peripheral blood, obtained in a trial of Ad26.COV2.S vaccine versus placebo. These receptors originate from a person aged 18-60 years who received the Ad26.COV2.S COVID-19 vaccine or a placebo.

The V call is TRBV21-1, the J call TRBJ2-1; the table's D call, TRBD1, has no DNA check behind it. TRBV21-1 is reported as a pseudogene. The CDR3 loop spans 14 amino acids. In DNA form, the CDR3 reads TGTGCCAGCAGCAACCGGGACAGATACAATGAGCAGTTCTTC. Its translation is CASSNRDRYNEQFF.

CDR3: CASSRERVEQYF. In DNA, the CDR3 is TGTGCCAGCAGCAGAGAAAGGGTCGAGCAGTACTTC. This chain joins TRBV7-9 and TRBJ2-7, with D unresolved. Germline CDR1 is SEHNR and CDR2 is FQNEAQ (reference sequence). Trimming removed 5 bases at V and 6 bases at J, with 11 bases between. The CDR3 covers 12 residues.

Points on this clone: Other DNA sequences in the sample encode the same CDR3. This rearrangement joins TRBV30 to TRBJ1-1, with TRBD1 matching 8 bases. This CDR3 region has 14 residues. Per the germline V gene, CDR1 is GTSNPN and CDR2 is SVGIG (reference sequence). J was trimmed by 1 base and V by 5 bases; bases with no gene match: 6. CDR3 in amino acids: CAWGTGGRNTEAFF. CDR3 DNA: TGTGCCTGGGGTACAGGGGGTCGGAACACTGAAGCTTTCTTT.

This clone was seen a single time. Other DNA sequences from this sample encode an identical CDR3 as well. This chain's CDR3 is CASSLRDPNTEAFF. In nucleotides, the CDR3 is TGCGCCAGCAGCTTGCGGGATCCGAACACTGAAGCTTTCTTT. The chain employs TRBV5-1 and TRBJ1-1, with D unresolved. CDR1 and CDR2 (germline): SGHRS, YFSETQ. CDR3 length: 14 residues. V was trimmed by 1 base and J by 1 base, leaving 8 bases between them.

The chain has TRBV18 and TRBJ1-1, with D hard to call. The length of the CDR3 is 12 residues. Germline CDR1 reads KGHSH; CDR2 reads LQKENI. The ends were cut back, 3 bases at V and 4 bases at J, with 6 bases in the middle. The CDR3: CASSPGITEAFF. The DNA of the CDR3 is TGTGCCAGCTCACCCGGAATCACTGAAGCTTTCTTT.

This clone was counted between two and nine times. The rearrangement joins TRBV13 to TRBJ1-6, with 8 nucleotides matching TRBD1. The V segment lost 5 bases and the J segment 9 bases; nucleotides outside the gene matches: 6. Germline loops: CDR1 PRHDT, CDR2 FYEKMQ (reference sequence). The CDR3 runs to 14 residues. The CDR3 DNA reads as TGTGCCAGCAGCACCCGGACAGGGTCTTCACCCCTCCACTTT. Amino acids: CASSTRTGSSPLHF.

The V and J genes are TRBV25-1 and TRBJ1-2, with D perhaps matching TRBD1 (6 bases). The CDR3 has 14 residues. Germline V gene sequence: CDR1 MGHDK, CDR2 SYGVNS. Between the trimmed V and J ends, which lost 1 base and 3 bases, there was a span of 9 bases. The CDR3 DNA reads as TGTGCCAGCAGTGAATGGGGGCAGCACTATGGCTACACCTTC. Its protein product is CASSEWGQHYGYTF.

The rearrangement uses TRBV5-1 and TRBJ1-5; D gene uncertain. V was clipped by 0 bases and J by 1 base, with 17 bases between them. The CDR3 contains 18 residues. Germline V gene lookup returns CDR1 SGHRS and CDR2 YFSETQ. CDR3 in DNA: TGCGCCAGCAGCTTGGTACTTTCGGTGCAGAGGAGCAATCAGCCCCAGCATTTT. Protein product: CASSLVLSVQRSNQPQHF.

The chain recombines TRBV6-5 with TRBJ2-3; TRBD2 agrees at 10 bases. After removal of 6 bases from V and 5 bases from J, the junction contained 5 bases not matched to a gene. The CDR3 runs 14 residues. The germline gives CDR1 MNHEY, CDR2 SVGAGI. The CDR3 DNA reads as TGTGCCAGCAGGGAGCGGGGGGGGAAAGATACGCAGTATTTT. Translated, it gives CASRERGGKDTQYF.

CDR3 DNA sequence: TGTGCCAGCAGTTACTCGCGGATTAATCAGCCCCAGCATTTT. It specifies CASSYSRINQPQHF. The chain links TRBV6-6 to TRBJ1-5; D uncertain. Deletions cut 0 bases from V and 4 bases from J, with 7 bases between. Germline CDR1 MNHNY, CDR2 SVGAGI (reference sequence). The CDR3 has 14 amino acids.

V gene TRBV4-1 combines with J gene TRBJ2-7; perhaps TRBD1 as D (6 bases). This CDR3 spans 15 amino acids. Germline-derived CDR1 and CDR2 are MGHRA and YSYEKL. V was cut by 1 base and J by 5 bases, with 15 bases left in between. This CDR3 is CASSQGRGPKDEQYF. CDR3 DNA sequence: TGCGCCAGCAGCCAAGGCAGGGGTCCGAAGGACGAGCAGTACTTC.

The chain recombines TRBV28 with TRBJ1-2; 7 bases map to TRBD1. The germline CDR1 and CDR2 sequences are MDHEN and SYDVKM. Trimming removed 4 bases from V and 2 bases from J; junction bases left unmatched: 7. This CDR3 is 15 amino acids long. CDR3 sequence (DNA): TGTGCCAGCAGTTCAAACAGGGGTGAGAACTATGGCTACACCTTC. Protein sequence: CASSSNRGENYGYTF.

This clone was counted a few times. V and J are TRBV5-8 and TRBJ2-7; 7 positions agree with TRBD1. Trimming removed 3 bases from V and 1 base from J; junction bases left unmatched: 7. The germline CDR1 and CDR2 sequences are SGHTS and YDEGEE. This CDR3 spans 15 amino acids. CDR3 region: CASSWDSKISYEQYF. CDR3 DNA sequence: TGTGCCAGCAGCTGGGACAGCAAAATTTCCTACGAGCAGTACTTC.

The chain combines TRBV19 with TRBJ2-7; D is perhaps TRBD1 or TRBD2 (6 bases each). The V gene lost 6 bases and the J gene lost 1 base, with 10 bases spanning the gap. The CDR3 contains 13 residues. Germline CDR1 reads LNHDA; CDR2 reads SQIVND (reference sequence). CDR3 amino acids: CASSWGASYEQYF. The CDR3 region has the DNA TGTGCCAGTAGCTGGGGGGCATCCTACGAGCAGTACTTC.

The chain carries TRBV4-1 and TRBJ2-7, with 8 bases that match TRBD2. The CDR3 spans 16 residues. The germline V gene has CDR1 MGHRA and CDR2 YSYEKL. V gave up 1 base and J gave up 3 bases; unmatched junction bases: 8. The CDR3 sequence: CASSQARGGAFYEQYF. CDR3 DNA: TGCGCCAGCAGCCAAGCCCGGGGGGGGGCCTTCTACGAGCAGTACTTC.

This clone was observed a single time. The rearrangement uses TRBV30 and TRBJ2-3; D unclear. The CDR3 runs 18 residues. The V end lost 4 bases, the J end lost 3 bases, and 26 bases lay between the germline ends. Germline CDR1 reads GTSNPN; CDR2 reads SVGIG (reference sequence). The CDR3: CAWTSGSQLGRKTDTQYF. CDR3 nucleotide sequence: TGTGCCTGGACTTCTGGTAGTCAGCTAGGTCGAAAGACAGATACGCAGTATTTT.

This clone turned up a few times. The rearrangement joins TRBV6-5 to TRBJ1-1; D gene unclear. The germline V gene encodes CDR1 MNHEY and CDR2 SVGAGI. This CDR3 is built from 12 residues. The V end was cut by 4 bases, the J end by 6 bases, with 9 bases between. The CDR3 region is CASSSQVAEAFF. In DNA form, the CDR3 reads TGTGCCAGCAGTTCCCAGGTGGCTGAAGCTTTCTTT.

In DNA form, the CDR3 reads TGTGCCAGCAGCGTCGGACAGGGCGAGCAGTACTTC. Translation: CASSVGQGEQYF. This chain joins TRBV5-4 and TRBJ2-7, with 8 bases fitting TRBD1. Germline trimming cut 4 bases from V and 6 bases from J; bases unmatched to any gene: 3. The CDR3 loop spans 12 amino acids. Germline CDR1 SGHNT, CDR2 YYREEE (reference sequence).

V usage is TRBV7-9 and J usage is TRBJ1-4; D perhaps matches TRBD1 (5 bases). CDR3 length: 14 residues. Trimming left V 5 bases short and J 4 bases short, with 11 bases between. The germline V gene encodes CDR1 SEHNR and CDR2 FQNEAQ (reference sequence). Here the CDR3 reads CASSLGQSNEKLFF. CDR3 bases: TGTGCCAGCAGCCTCGGACAAAGTAATGAAAAACTGTTTTTT.

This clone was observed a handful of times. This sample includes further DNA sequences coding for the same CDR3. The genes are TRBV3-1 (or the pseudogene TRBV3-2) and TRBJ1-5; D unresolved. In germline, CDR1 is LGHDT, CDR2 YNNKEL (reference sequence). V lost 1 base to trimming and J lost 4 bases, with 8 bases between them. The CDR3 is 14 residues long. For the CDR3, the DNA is TGTGCCAGCAGCCAAGGAAGTGGGAATCAGCCCCAGCATTTT. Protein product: CASSQGSGNQPQHF.

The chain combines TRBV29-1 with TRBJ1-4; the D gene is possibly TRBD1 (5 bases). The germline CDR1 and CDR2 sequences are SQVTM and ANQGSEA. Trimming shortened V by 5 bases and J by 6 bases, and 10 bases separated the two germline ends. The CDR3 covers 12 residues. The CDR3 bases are TGCAGCGTTCCCTGGGGGGATGAAAAACTGTTTTTT. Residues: CSVPWGDEKLFF.

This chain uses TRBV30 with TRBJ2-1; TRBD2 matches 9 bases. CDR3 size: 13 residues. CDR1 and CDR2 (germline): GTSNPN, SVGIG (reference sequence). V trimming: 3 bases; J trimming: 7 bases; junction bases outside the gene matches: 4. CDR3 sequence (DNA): TGTGCCTGGAGATCTAGCGGGGTGAATGAGCAGTTCTTC. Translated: CAWRSSGVNEQFF.

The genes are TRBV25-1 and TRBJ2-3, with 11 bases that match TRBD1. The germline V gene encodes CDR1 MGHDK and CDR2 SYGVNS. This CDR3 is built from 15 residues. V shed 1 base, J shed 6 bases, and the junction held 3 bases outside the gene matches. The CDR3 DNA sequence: TGTGCCAGCAGTGAATTGGGGACAGGGGGGGATACGCAGTATTTT. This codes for CASSELGTGGDTQYF.

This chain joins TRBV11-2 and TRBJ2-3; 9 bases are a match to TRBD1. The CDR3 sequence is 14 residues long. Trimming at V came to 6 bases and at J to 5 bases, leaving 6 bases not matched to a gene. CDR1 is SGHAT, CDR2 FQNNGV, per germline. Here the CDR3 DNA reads TGTGCCAGCAGGTCGGGACAGGGCATAGATACGCAGTATTTT. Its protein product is CASRSGQGIDTQYF.

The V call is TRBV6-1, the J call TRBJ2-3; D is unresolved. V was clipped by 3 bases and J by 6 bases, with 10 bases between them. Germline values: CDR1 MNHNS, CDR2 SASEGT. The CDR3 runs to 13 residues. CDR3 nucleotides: TGTGCCAGCAGTGAGGTGGGCCCGGATACGCAGTATTTT. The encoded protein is CASSEVGPDTQYF.

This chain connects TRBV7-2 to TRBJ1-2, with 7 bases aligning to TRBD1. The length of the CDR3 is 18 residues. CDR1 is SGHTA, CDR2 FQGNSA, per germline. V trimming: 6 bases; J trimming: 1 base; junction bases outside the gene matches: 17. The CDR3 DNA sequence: TGTGCCAGCAGTCTAATAGGGGTCCCGGGACAGAATAACTATGGCTACACCTTC. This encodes CASSLIGVPGQNNYGYTF.

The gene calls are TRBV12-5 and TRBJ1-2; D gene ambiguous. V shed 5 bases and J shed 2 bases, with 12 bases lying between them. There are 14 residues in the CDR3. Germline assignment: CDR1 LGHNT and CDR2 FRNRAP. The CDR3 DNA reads TGTGCTAGTGGTCCAATCATGGGGAACTATGGCTACACCTTC. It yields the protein CASGPIMGNYGYTF.

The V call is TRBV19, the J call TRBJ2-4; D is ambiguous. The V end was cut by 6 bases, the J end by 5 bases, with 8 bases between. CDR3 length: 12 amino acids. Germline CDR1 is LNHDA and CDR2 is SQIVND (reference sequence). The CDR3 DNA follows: TGTGCCAGTAGCCGATATGAAAACATTCAGTACTTC. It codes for CASSRYENIQYF.

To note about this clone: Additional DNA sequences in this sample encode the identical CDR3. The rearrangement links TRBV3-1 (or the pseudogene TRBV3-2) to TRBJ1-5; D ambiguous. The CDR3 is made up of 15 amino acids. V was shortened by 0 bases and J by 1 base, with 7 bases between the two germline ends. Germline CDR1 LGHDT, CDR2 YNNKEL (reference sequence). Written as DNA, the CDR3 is TGTGCCAGCAGCCAAGATGTGGGAAGCAATCAGCCCCAGCATTTT. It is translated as CASSQDVGSNQPQHF.

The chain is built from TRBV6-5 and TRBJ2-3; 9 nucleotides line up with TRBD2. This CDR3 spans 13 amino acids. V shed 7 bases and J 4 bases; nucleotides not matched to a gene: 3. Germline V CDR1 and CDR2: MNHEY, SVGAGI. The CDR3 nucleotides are TGTGCCAGCACCGGCGGGGGGGCAGATACGCAGTATTTT. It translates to CASTGGGADTQYF.

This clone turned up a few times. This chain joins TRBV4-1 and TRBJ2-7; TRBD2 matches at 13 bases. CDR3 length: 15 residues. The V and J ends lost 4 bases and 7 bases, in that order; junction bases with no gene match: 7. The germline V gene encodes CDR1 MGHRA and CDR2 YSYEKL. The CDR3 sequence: CASSLGLAGAEEQYF. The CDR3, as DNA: TGCGCCAGCAGCCTCGGACTAGCGGGGGCAGAGGAGCAGTACTTC.